What follows are 3 T cell receptor beta chains derived from one specimen sequenced in a study of blood T cell repertoires in COVID-19. Here immunoSEQ multiplex PCR was the method, and the copy in TCRdb shows in-frame clones only, minus some. The data contain nearly 55,000 clones, around 93% of them singletons. Sample: peripheral blood. The source is a woman in her fifties or sixties with active or convalescent COVID-19.

V is TRBV7-9 and J is TRBJ2-7; 8 bases agree with TRBD1. J gave up 0 bases and V 5 bases, and 6 bases lay outside the gene matches. The CDR3 extends over 15 amino acids. Germline CDR1 reads SEHNR; CDR2 reads FQNEAQ (reference sequence). CDR3 sequence: CASSHRGDSSYEQYF. The DNA for the CDR3 is TGTGCCAGCAGCCACAGGGGGGACTCCTCCTACGAGCAGTACTTC. The variable domain in full, with the rest retrieved from reference TRBV7-9 and TRBJ2-7, is DTGVSQNPRHKITKRGQNVTFRCDPISEHNRLYWYRQTLGQGPEFLTYFQNEAQLEKSRLLSDRFSAERPKGSFSTLEIQRTEQGDSAMYLCASSHRGDSSYEQYFGPGTRLTVT.

This clone appeared once. The V gene is TRBV27, the J gene TRBJ1-4; D is ambiguous. Trimming removed 7 bases at V and 10 bases at J, with 13 bases between. Germline V gene sequence: CDR1 MNHEY, CDR2 SMNVEV (reference sequence). The CDR3 length is 12 residues. The CDR3 nucleotides are TGTGCCAGCATCGGTACAGAAGGAAAACTGTTTTTT. This sequence encodes CASIGTEGKLFF.

This sequence joins TRBV7-6 and TRBJ1-1; 10 bases are a match to TRBD1. Trimming cost V 5 bases and J 7 bases; bases outside gene matches: 7. The germline CDR1 and CDR2 sequences are SGHVS and FNYEAQ. This CDR3 has 14 residues. CDR3 bases: TGTGCCAGCAGCATCGACAGGGGGCCGTATGAAGCTTTCTTT. It codes for CASSIDRGPYEAFF.